The clone carrying this T cell receptor beta chain was seen at least ten times. Researchers amplified the TCR beta CDR3 regions from RNA transcripts. An initial round of RT-PCR targeting the TCR CDR3 relied on the HTBI primer set. TCRdb reprocessed the multiplex PCR reads via MiXCR and lists one record per CDR3 protein. The sample shows some 400,000 distinct CDR3 sequences, about a fifth of them seen only once. This sample is drawn from a study of T cells in Graves' hyperthyroidism and ophthalmopathy. V lost 2 bases, J lost 7 bases, and 8 bases lay in between. The germline V gene has CDR1 MNHNS and CDR2 SASEGT. The CDR3 length is 13 residues.

Sequenced: blood. This TCR was recovered from a woman aged 18-29 years with Graves' hyperthyroidism. The V call is TRBV6-1, the J call TRBJ1-4; D is unresolved. CDR3 sequence: CASSESFSEKLFF. DNA of the CDR3: TGTGCCAGCAGTGAAAGTTTTAGTGAAAAACTGTTTTTT.